The clone carrying this T cell receptor (beta chain) has just a few counts. Its antigen remains unknown. The data were taken from a study of post-analysis software for immune sequencing data. Study findings and constraints: In patients, about 5 TRBV segments were more frequent than in controls, with TRBV5-6, TRBV5-1 and TRBV20-1 among them.

Unique molecular identifiers tagged the TCR beta cDNA libraries. TCRdb re-analysed the PCR reads in MiXCR, keeping a single row per CDR3 protein. Here the sample spans 600,000 to 750,000 distinct CDR3 sequences, 55% to 70% being singletons. Germline lookup yields CDR1 DFQATT and CDR2 SNEGSKA (reference sequence). Trimming shortened V by 6 bases and J by 0 bases, and 11 bases separated the two germline ends. CDR3 length equals 13 residues. The receptor was isolated from a girl aged 2 to 10 with multiple sclerosis. V usage is TRBV20-1 and J usage is TRBJ1-2; a weak D match, TRBD1 (6 bases). The sample consisted of blood. CDR3 DNA: TGCAGTGCACCGGACAGCTCTAACTATGGCTACACCTTC. Translation: CSAPDSSNYGYTF.